This TCR beta chain emerged from a study of blood T cell repertoires in COVID-19. Study-wide background: The analysed material was cDNA or gDNA that came from T cells, B-cell-depleted T cells, or PBMCs.

Participant ages covered roughly 18 to 89 years across 20 to 25 US areas. Symptom resolution, clearance, or two negative PCRs marked donors in Cohort 3 as recovered. Trimming took off 4 bases at V and 3 bases at J, with 8 bases between the two ends. Per germline, CDR1 SGHNT and CDR2 YENEEA. The CDR3 runs 13 residues. The protocol was immunoSEQ multiplex PCR, while the TCRdb copy is restricted to in-frame clones and leaves out a portion. The sample includes some 330,000 clones, around 83% of them seen just once. The chain employs TRBV11-3 and TRBJ2-3; no clear D gene. The sequenced material came from PBMCs or T cells enriched from blood (not recorded which). The sequence was obtained from a woman aged 45-65 years who had recovered from COVID-19. The CDR3 DNA reads TGTGCCAGCAGCTCCACTCTAACAGATACGCAGTATTTT. Its protein product is CASSSTLTDTQYF. Supplemented by reference TRBV11-3 and TRBJ2-3, the full variable domain reads EAGVVQSPRYKIIEKKQPVAFWCNPISGHNTLYWYLQNLGQGPELLIRYENEEAVDDSQLPKDRFSAERLKGVDSTLKIQPAELGDSAVYLCASSSTLTDTQYFGPGTRLTVL.